This T cell receptor beta chain originates from a study of OX40 agonist ivuxolimab in advanced cancers. Study-wide background: Anti-PD-1, anti-PD-L1 or anti-CTLA-4 therapy given earlier was allowed, and 40% had some. Study-wide results and caveats: Within 6 weeks, CD4+ and CD8+ blood T cells expanded clonally at 0.1 to 3.0 mg/kg. Partial responders treated at 0.1-3.0 mg/kg exhibited clonal expansion among the lowest measured.

The assay was immunoSEQ multiplex PCR, and TCRdb's table has in-frame clones only and misses some. The top ten hold approximately 4% of the sample, which has some 60,000 clones, 85% to 90% seen once. Notes on this clone: Its antigen is still unknown.

Per germline, CDR1 SGDLS and CDR2 YYNGEE. Trimming removed 5 bases from V and 1 base from J, with 15 bases in between. The CDR3 runs to 15 residues. Sequences were derived from CD4+ or CD8+ T cells sorted from blood, sampled in a trial of the OX40 agonist ivuxolimab. The receptor's source is an adult with an advanced solid tumor such as melanoma, head and neck, liver or kidney cancer. This rearrangement joins TRBV9 to TRBJ1-1; possibly TRBD1 for D (6 bases). The CDR3 DNA is TGTGCCAGCAGTGAACAAGGACAGCAGAACACTGAAGCTTTCTTT. Translation: CASSEQGQQNTEAFF. The whole variable domain, remainder taken from reference TRBV9 and TRBJ1-1, is DSGVTQTPKHLITATGQRVTLRCSPRSGDLSVYWYQQSLDQGLQFLIQYYNGEERAKGNILERFSAQQFPDLHSELNLSSLELGDSALYFCASSEQGQQNTEAFFGQGTRLTVV.